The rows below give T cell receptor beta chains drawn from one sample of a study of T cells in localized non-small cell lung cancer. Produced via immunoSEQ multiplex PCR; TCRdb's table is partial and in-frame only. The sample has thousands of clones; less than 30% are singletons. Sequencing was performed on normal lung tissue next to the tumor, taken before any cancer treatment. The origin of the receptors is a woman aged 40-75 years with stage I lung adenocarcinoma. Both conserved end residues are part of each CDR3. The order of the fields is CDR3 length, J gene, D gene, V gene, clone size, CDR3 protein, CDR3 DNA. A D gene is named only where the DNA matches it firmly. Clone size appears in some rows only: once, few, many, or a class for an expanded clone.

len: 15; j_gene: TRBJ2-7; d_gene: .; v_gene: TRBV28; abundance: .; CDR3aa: CASSPMAGRAYEQYF; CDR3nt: TGTGCCAGCAGTCCTATGGCAGGTAGGGCCTACGAGCAGTACTTC
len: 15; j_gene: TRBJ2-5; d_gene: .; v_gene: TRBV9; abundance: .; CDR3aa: CASSVGTVFGETQYF; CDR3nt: TGTGCCAGCAGCGTAGGAACAGTTTTTGGAGAGACCCAGTACTTC
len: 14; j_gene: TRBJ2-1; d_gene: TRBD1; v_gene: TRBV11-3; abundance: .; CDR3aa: CASSLDRGYNEQFF; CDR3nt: TGTGCCAGCAGCTTGGACAGGGGCTACAATGAGCAGTTCTTC
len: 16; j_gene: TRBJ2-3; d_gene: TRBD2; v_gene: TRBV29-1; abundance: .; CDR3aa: CSAVPRGRDHVDTQYF; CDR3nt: TGCAGCGCCGTCCCTCGGGGGAGGGATCATGTAGATACGCAGTATTTT
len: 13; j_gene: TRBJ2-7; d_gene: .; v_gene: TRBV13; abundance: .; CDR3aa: CASSLAPVGTANF; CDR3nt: TGTGCCAGCAGCTTAGCCCCGGTAGGGACCGCTAACTTC
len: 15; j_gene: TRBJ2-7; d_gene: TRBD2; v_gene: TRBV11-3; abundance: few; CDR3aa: CASSPGTSYYLEQYF; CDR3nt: TGTGCCAGCAGCCCAGGGACTAGCTACTATCTCGAGCAGTACTTC
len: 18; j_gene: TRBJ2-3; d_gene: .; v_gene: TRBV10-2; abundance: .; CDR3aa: CATSLTSHTDTDTDTQYF; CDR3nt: TGCGCCACGTCCCTCACCAGCCACACAGACACAGACACAGATACGCAGTATTTT
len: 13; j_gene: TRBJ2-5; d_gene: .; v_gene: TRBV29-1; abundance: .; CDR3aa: CSVAPRLAETQYF; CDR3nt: TGCAGCGTGGCCCCCCGTTTGGCCGAGACCCAGTACTTC
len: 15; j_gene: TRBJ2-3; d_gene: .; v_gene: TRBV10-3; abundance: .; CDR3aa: CAISPGVGQPDTQYF; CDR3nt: TGTGCCATCAGCCCCGGGGTAGGACAGCCCGATACGCAGTATTTT
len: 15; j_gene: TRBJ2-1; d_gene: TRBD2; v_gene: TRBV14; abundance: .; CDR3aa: CASSQVGGTSGIQFF; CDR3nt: TGTGCCAGCAGCCAAGTAGGAGGGACTAGCGGTATACAGTTCTTC
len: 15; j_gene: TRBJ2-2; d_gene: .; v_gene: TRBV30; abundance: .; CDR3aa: CACLLGGVYTGELFF; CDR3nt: TGTGCCTGCCTTCTGGGGGGAGTGTACACCGGGGAGCTGTTTTTT
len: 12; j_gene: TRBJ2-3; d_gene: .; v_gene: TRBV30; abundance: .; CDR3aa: CAWSVQSNTQYF; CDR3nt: TGTGCCTGGAGTGTACAGAGCAATACGCAGTATTTT
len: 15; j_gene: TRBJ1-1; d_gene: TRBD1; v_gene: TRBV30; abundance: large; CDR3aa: CAWSPWTGGDTEAFF; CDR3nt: TGTGCCTGGAGTCCCTGGACAGGGGGAGACACTGAAGCTTTCTTT
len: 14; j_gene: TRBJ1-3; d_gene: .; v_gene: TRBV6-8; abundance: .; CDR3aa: CATHGGESLHTIYF; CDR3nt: TGTGCCACGCACGGGGGAGAAAGTCTTCACACCATATATTTT
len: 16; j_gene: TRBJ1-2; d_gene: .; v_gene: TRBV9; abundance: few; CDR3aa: CASSVGHRDSNYGYTF; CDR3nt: TGTGCCAGCAGCGTAGGGCACAGGGATTCTAACTATGGCTACACCTTC